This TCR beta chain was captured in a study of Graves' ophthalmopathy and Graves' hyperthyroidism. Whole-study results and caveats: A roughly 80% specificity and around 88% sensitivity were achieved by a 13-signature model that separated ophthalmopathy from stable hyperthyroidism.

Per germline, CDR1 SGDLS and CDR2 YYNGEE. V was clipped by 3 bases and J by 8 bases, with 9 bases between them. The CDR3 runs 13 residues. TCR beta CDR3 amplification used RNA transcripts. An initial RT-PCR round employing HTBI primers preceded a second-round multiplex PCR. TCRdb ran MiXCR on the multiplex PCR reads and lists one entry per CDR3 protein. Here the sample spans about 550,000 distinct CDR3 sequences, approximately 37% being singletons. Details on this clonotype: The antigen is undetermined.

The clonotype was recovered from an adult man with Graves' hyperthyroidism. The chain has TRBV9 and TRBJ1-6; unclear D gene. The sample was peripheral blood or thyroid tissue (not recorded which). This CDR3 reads CASSESGDSPLHF. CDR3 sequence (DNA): TGTGCCAGCAGCGAATCCGGGGATTCACCCCTCCACTTT. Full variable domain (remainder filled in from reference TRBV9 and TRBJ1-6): DSGVTQTPKHLITATGQRVTLRCSPRSGDLSVYWYQQSLDQGLQFLIQYYNGEERAKGNILERFSAQQFPDLHSELNLSSLELGDSALYFCASSESGDSPLHFGNGTRLTVT.